This T cell receptor (beta chain) derives from a study of cytomegalovirus exposure and HLA in healthy donors. Regarding the study as a whole: Accurate predictions that matched the HLA-A and HLA-B alleles of most subjects were reportedly made from TCR beta sequences. It was assumed in the presence/absence analyses that sequencing depth was roughly uniform across donors. Confirmation in vitro established that three CMV-associated chains were specific for CMV antigens.

The CDR3 runs 15 residues. V lost 0 bases, J lost 0 bases, and 3 bases stayed unmatched. A word on this clone: Its antigen is still unknown.

The PCR contained 60 Vbeta and 13 Jbeta primers. Sequencing was performed with immunoSEQ multiplex PCR; in TCRdb, only in-frame clones are kept and a portion is missing. The sample holds fewer than 150,000 clones; around 73% are singletons and the top ten take around 1.2%. The chain combines TRBV5-3 with TRBJ2-7; 7 bases line up with TRBD1. TRBV5-3 is known as an ORF, though its function is uncertain. This TCR was recovered from a man in his fifties or sixties in good health and CMV-seronegative. Material for sequencing was PBMCs. CDR3 nucleotide sequence: TGTGCCAGAAGCTTGGCAGGACAGGTCTCCTACGAGCAGTACTTC. As protein: CARSLAGQVSYEQYF.